These 6 T cell receptor beta chains were all obtained from the same sample, sequenced in a study of memory B cells and T cells in multiple sclerosis. Measured with immunoSEQ multiplex PCR; TCRdb has only the in-frame clones, and not every one. The sample contains over 10,000 clones, approximately 84% of which appear only once. These receptors have no known antigen. Separate sequencing covered autoproliferating (CFSE-dim) and non-proliferating (CFSE-high) T cells from stimulus-free culture. Pooled replicate wells came from some 50 million CFSE-labeled PBMCs cultured 7 days without stimulus. The material sequenced was PBMCs from blood kept in culture. All receptors come from a human donor with multiple sclerosis.

The CDR3 coding sequence is TGTGCCAGCAGTTGGACAGGGGTTGATGGCTACACCTTC. Translation gives CASSWTGVDGYTF. The rearrangement joins TRBV25-1 to TRBJ1-2, with TRBD1 identical over 9 bases. Trimming removed 5 bases from V and 6 bases from J; junction bases left unmatched: 4. The CDR3 runs 13 residues. Germline V CDR1 and CDR2: MGHDK, SYGVNS.

The sample holds a few counts of this clone. This chain uses TRBV11-2 with TRBJ1-1; perhaps TRBD1 as D (5 bases). The CDR3 contains 13 residues. Germline values: CDR1 SGHAT, CDR2 FQNNGV. With 1 base removed from V and 2 bases from J, the gap between germline ends came to 5 bases. The CDR3 bases are TGTGCCAGCAGCTTAGGGGGCAACACTGAAGCTTTCTTT. This gives the protein CASSLGGNTEAFF.

A single count supports this clone. The rearrangement links TRBV5-1 to TRBJ2-2, with 8 bases lining up with TRBD2. Germline CDR1 SGHRS, CDR2 YFSETQ. V lost 4 bases and J lost 0; bases outside the gene matches: 14. CDR3 length: 19 residues. CDR3 sequence: CASSVTRQRGMPNTGELFF. In nucleotides, the CDR3 is TGCGCCAGCAGCGTCACACGACAGCGGGGGATGCCGAACACCGGGGAGCTGTTTTTT.

The chain couples TRBV6-1 to TRBJ2-7; no definite D call. V lost 5 bases to trimming and J lost 4 bases, with 15 bases between them. The CDR3 extends over 14 amino acids. CDR1 and CDR2 (germline): MNHNS, SASEGT. In DNA form, the CDR3 reads TGTGCCAGCAGTTTCGGGTCCGATAGGTACGAGCAGTACTTC. This encodes CASSFGSDRYEQYF.

This clone appeared a few times. The chain is built from TRBV19 and TRBJ1-3, with D uncertain. CDR1 is LNHDA and CDR2 is SQIVND in the germline V gene (reference sequence). The CDR3 has 15 residues. The ends were cut back, 4 bases at V and 2 bases at J, with 12 bases in the middle. CDR3 amino acids: CASSSNSLAGNTIYF. CDR3 DNA: TGTGCCAGTAGTAGTAACTCCTTGGCTGGAAACACCATATATTTT.

V usage is TRBV27 and J usage is TRBJ2-5, with 9 bases fitting TRBD2. With V trimmed by 1 base and J by 5 bases, 5 bases remained unmatched. Looked up from germline, CDR1 is MNHEY and CDR2 is SMNVEV (reference sequence). This CDR3 comprises 15 residues. CDR3 coding DNA: TGTGCCAGCAGTTTATTGGCTAGCGGGATTGAGACCCAGTACTTC. Its translation: CASSLLASGIETQYF.